The rows below give T cell receptor beta chains drawn from one sample of a study of neurological immune-mediated disorders. TCRdb ran MiXCR on the 5' RACE reads and lists one entry per CDR3 protein. The sample carries under 70,000 distinct CDR3 sequences, more than 3% recorded once. Sequenced sample: PBMCs. Receptors were obtained from a woman between 55 and 75 years old with multiple sclerosis. Both conserved end residues are part of each CDR3. D genes are given only for firm matches. Only some rows state a clone size, as once, few, many or a class for expanded clones.

clone size	V gene	J gene	D gene	CDR3 DNA	CDR3 protein
many	TRBV28	TRBJ1-3	TRBD1	TGTGCCAGCAGGCCCGGGACAGTAGGAAACACCATATATTTT	CASRPGTVGNTIYF
many	TRBV27	TRBJ1-2	NA	TGTGCCAGCAGTTCGTCCGGGCGCGGCTATGGCTACACCTTC	CASSSSGRGYGYTF
many	TRBV5-5	TRBJ2-7	TRBD1	TGTGCCAGCAGCCTAACCGCCGGGACAGGGAATTTCTACGAGCAGTACTTC	CASSLTAGTGNFYEQYF
many	TRBV20-1	TRBJ1-5	NA	TGCAGTGCTAGCGTGGGTTTAGGCAATCAGCCCCAGCATTTT	CSASVGLGNQPQHF
many	TRBV10-3	TRBJ2-1	NA	TGTGCCATCACGGCAGGCGAAAGGAATGAGCAGTTCTTC	CAITAGERNEQFF
many	TRBV7-6	TRBJ2-5	TRBD2	TGTGCCAGCAGCTTAAGGGTCGGCGGGGGGCTGGAGACCCAGTACTTC	CASSLRVGGGLETQYF
many	TRBV19	TRBJ2-1	TRBD2	TGTGCCAGTAGTATCAGCAGCGGGAGCTATGAGCAGTTCTTC	CASSISSGSYEQFF
many	TRBV7-3	TRBJ1-4	NA	TGTGCCAGCAGCTTAACGGGGGGAGCTAATGAAAAACTGTTTTTT	CASSLTGGANEKLFF
many	TRBV12-3/TRBV12-4	TRBJ1-1	NA	TGTGCCAGCAGTTTTTACTTCAGCACCGAAGCTTTCTTT	CASSFYFSTEAFF
many	TRBV20-1	TRBJ1-2	NA	TGCAGTGCCCACAGGGCATCCGGCTATCGCTACACCTTC	CSAHRASGYRYTF
many	TRBV6-6	TRBJ1-1	TRBD1	TGTGCCAGCAGAGAAGGACAGGGGGCGCTTAGAAGCACTGAAGCTTTCTTT	CASREGQGALRSTEAFF
many	TRBV5-1	TRBJ1-2	NA	TGCGCCAGCAGCTTGGAGGCTACGTGGGTGGGCGACTATGGCTACACCTTC	CASSLEATWVGDYGYTF
many	TRBV28	TRBJ2-7	NA	TGTGCCAGCAGTGGCCGGACTCCCTTCAACTTC	CASSGRTPFNF
many	TRBV7-3	TRBJ2-2	TRBD2	TGTGCCAGCAGCTTAGAGGGGGCGGGAGGGCCTGGCACCGGGGAGCTGTTTTTT	CASSLEGAGGPGTGELFF
many	TRBV20-1	TRBJ2-7	TRBD2	TGCAGTGCTTATCGGGCGGGAGGGGGCGAGCAGTACTTC	CSAYRAGGGEQYF
many	TRBV15	TRBJ2-7	TRBD1	TGTGCCACCAGCAGAGATGGGACAGGGTACTACGAGCAGTACTTC	CATSRDGTGYYEQYF
many	TRBV3-1	TRBJ2-2	NA	TGTGCCAGCAGTCCCGTGGTCGGGGAGCTGTTTTTT	CASSPVVGELFF
many	TRBV20-1	TRBJ2-3	TRBD2	TGCAGTGCTAGAGTTAGCGGGGGTGATACGCAGTATTTT	CSARVSGGDTQYF
many	TRBV2	TRBJ1-5	TRBD1	TGTGCCAGCAGTGACAGGGGGTGGCCCCAGCATTTT	CASSDRGWPQHF
many	TRBV10-3	TRBJ2-7	TRBD1	TGTGCCACCCGCGGACAGGGTTCGGACTTCCGGTACAACTTC	CATRGQGSDFRYNF
many	TRBV4-3	TRBJ2-1	TRBD2	TGCGCCAGCAGCTCTAGCGGGTACTCCTACAATGAGCAGTTCTTC	CASSSSGYSYNEQFF
many	TRBV25-1	TRBJ1-2	NA	TGTGCCAGCAGTGATGGACGGTATGGCTACACCTTC	CASSDGRYGYTF
many	TRBV28	TRBJ1-5	NA	TGTGCCAGCAGAGACAGGAGGGGTCAGCCCCAGCATTTT	CASRDRRGQPQHF
many	TRBV27	TRBJ1-4	NA	TGTGCCAGCAGGCAGGGTACTGAAAAACTGTTTTTT	CASRQGTEKLFF
many	TRBV7-3	TRBJ1-6	NA	TGTGCCAGCGCAACCTTAGACGCTGGCGGACCCCTCCACTTT	CASATLDAGGPLHF
many	TRBV6-1	TRBJ2-3	NA	TGTGCCAGCAGTGAGTCGGGACGCACAGATACGCAGTATTTT	CASSESGRTDTQYF
NA	TRBV20-1	TRBJ1-6	NA	TGCAGTGCTAGACGCCTAGGGATCTGGGATTCACCCCTCCACTTT	CSARRLGIWDSPLHF
many	TRBV7-8	TRBJ1-5	TRBD1	TGTGCCAGCAGCTTAGCCCGGACAGGGGAGAGGCCCCAGCATTTT	CASSLARTGERPQHF
NA	TRBV3-1	TRBJ2-1	TRBD2	TGTGCCAGCAGTGGACTAGCGGGAGGCAATGAGCAGTTCTTC	CASSGLAGGNEQFF
few	TRBV3-1	TRBJ1-2	NA	TGTGCCAGCAGCCAAGATGTGTATCTCTACACCTTC	CASSQDVYLYTF
many	TRBV20-1	TRBJ2-3	NA	TGCAGTGCTAGAGATCTGGTAGGGGGGGGAGATACGCAGTATTTT	CSARDLVGGGDTQYF
many	TRBV20-1	TRBJ1-5	NA	TGCAGTGCTGGCAAGGGGCCGTCAAATCAGCCCCAGCATTTT	CSAGKGPSNQPQHF
many	TRBV9	TRBJ1-1	NA	TGTGCCAGCAGCGTTACCGGGACACGGGAGACTGAAGCTTTCTTT	CASSVTGTRETEAFF
many	TRBV5-1	TRBJ2-7	TRBD1	TGCGCCAGCAGCTTCGGGACAGTGGACGAGCAGTACTTC	CASSFGTVDEQYF
many	TRBV6-6	TRBJ1-4	TRBD1	TGTGCCAGCAGTTATGGACAGGGCAATAATGAAAAACTGTTTTTT	CASSYGQGNNEKLFF
many	TRBV20-1	TRBJ2-1	TRBD2	TGCAGTGCTAGGGAGGGACTAGCGGGAGGGAATCTCTACAATGAGCAGTTCTTC	CSAREGLAGGNLYNEQFF
many	TRBV20-1	TRBJ1-5	NA	TGCAGTGCTAGAGATCGTCAAAGGGCCGATAGCAATCAGCCCCAGCATTTT	CSARDRQRADSNQPQHF
few	TRBV20-1	TRBJ2-7	TRBD2	TGCAGTGCTATGTTAGCGGGAGGCTACGAGCAGTACTTC	CSAMLAGGYEQYF
many	TRBV29-1	TRBJ2-3	TRBD2	TGCAGCGTTGCCGGGGGTCTAGCGGGAGGAACAGATACGCAGTATTTT	CSVAGGLAGGTDTQYF
many	TRBV5-5	TRBJ1-5	NA	TGTGCCAGCAGCTTGGATCAGAGGAGCAATCAGCCCCAGCATTTT	CASSLDQRSNQPQHF
many	TRBV6-6	TRBJ2-4	NA	TGTGCCAGCAGTTACTCAGGGTTGATGGGGGCCAAAAACATTCAGTACTTC	CASSYSGLMGAKNIQYF
many	TRBV20-1	TRBJ2-5	NA	TGCAGTGCTAGATACAGGGATCAAGAGACCCAGTACTTC	CSARYRDQETQYF
many	TRBV20-1	TRBJ2-3	NA	TGCAGTGCTGACAGGTCCTGGGATACGCAGTATTTT	CSADRSWDTQYF
many	TRBV7-8	TRBJ2-7	TRBD1	TGTGCCAGCAGCCTAAATATAGACAGGGCCGAGCAGTACTTC	CASSLNIDRAEQYF
many	TRBV5-1	TRBJ2-1	TRBD2	TGCGCCAGCAGCTGGCGCCCGATAGCGGGGACTTACAATGAGCAGTTCTTC	CASSWRPIAGTYNEQFF